The T cell receptor (beta chain) described here comes from a study of CD8+ T cells in alopecia areata. Findings and limits, study-wide: While tofacitinib was given, many expanded lesional clones persisted in scalp and blood.

The germline V gene encodes CDR1 SQVTM and CDR2 ANQGSEA. Trimming pared 4 bases from V and 6 bases from J, leaving 6 bases between. The CDR3 extends over 10 amino acids. This clone was detected only a few times. Its antigen is still unknown. cDNA serving as the sequencing template came from extracted, reverse transcribed RNA. Using immunoSEQ multiplex PCR, the repertoire was profiled, and TCRdb retains in-frame clones only, with some absent. The sample shows about 64,000 clones, about 45% of them seen only once. This sample's treatment: oral pan-JAK inhibitor, 5-10 mg twice daily. Peripheral blood and lesional scalp punch biopsies came from alopecia areata patients.

The chain employs TRBV29-1 and TRBJ1-1; D gene uncertain. The sequencing used CD8+ T cells sorted from blood, collected between weeks 36 and 40, from a patient treated with tofacitinib. The receptor was isolated from a human donor with alopecia areata. The CDR3 DNA reads TGCAGCGTTGTCGACTCTGAAGCTTTCTTT. Its translation is CSVVDSEAFF.